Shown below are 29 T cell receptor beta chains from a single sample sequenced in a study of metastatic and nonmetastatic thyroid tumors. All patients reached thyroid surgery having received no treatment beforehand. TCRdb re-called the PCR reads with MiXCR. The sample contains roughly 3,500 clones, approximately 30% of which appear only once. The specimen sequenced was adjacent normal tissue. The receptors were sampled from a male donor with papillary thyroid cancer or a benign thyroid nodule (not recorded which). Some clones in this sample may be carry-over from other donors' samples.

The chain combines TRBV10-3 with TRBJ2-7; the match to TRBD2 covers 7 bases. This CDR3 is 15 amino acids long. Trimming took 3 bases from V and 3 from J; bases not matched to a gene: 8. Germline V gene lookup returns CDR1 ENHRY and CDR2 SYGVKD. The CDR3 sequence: CAISDLAGVFYEQYF. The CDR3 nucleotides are TGTGCCATCAGTGATCTGGCGGGAGTATTCTACGAGCAGTACTTC.

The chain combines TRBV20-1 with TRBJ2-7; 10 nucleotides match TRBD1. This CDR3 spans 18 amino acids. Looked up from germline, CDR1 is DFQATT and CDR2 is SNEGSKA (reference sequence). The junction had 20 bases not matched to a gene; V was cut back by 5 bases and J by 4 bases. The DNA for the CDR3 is TGCAGTGCTGAGCCACCCGTTTTTTCGGGACAGGGGTCGTACGAGCAGTACTTC. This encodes CSAEPPVFSGQGSYEQYF.

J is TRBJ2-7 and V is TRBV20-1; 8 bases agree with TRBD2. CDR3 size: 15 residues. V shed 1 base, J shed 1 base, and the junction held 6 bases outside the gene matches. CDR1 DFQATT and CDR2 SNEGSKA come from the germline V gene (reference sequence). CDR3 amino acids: CSARVERGPSYEQYF. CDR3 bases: TGCAGTGCTAGAGTGGAGCGGGGGCCTTCCTACGAGCAGTACTTC.

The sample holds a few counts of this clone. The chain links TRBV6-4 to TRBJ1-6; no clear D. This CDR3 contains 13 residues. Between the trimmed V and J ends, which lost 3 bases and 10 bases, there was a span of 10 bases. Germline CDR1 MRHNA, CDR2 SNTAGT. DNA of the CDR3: TGTGCCAGCAGTGAGGAGGGCGAATCACCCCTCCACTTT. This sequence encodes CASSEEGESPLHF.

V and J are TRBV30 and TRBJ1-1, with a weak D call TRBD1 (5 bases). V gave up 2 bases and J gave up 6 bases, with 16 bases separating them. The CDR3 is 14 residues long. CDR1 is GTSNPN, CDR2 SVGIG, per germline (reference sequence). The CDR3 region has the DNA TGTGCCTGGAGTCACAAAACCAGGGCGGCTGAAGCTTTCTTT. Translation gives CAWSHKTRAAEAFF.

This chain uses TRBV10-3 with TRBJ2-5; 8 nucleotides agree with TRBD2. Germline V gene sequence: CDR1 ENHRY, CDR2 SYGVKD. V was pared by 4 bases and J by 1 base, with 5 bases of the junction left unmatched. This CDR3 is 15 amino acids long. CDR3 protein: CAISATGGPQETQYF. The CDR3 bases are TGTGCCATCAGTGCGACGGGAGGGCCCCAAGAGACCCAGTACTTC.

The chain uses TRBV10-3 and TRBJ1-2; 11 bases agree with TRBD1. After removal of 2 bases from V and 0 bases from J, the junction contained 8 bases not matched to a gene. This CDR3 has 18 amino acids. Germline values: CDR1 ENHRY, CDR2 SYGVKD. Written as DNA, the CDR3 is TGTGCCATCAGTGAGCAGGGGACAGGGGGACTCCCTAACTATGGCTACACCTTC. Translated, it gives CAISEQGTGGLPNYGYTF.

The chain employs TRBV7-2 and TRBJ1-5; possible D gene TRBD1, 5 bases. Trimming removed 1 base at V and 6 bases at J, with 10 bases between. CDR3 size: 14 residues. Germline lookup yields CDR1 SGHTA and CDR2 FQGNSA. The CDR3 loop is CASSLGGARQPQHF. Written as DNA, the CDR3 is TGTGCCAGCAGCTTAGGTGGGGCGCGTCAGCCCCAGCATTTT.

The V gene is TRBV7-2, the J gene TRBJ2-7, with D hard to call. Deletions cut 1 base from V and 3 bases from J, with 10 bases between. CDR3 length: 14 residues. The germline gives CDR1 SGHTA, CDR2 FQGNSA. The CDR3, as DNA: TGTGCCAGCAGCTTAGAATCGCCTTTCTACGAGCAGTACTTC. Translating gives CASSLESPFYEQYF.

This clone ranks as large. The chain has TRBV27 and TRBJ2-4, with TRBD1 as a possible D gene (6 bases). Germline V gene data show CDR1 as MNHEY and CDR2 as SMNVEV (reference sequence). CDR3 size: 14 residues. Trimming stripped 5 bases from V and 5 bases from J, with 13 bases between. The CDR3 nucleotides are TGTGCCAGCAGTACCAGGGGCGAGGAAAACATTCAGTACTTC. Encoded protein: CASSTRGEENIQYF.

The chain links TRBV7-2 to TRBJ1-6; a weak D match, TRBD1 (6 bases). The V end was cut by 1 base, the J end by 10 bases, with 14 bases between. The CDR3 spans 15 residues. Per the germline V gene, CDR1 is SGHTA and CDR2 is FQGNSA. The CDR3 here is CASSLGGRGNSPLHF. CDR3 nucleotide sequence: TGTGCCAGCAGCTTAGGAGGCAGGGGTAACTCACCCCTCCACTTT.

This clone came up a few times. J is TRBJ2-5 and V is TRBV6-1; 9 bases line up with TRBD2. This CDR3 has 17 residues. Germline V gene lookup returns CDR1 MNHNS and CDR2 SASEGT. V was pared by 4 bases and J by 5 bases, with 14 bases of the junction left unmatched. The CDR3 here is CASSAGLAGDFGETQYF. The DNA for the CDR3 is TGTGCCAGCAGTGCGGGTTTAGCGGGAGATTTTGGGGAGACCCAGTACTTC.

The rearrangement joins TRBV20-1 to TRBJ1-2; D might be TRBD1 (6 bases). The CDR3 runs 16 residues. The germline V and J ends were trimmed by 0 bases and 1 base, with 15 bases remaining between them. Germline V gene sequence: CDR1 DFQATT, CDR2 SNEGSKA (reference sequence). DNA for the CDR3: TGCAGTGCTAGAGATTACGACAGGACGCGTAACTATGGCTACACCTTC. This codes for CSARDYDRTRNYGYTF.

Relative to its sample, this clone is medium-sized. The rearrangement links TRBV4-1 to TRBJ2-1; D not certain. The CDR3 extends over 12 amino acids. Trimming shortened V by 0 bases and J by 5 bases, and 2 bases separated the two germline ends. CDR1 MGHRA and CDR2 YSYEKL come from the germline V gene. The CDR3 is CASSQENNEQFF. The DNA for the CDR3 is TGCGCCAGCAGCCAAGAAAACAATGAGCAGTTCTTC.

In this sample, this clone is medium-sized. CDR3 in amino acids: CASSLAGVSLEQFF. DNA for the CDR3: TGTGCCAGCAGCCTCGCCGGGGTGTCTCTCGAGCAGTTCTTC. V and J are TRBV7-8 and TRBJ2-1; D is perhaps TRBD2 (5 bases). From germline, CDR1 is SGHVS and CDR2 FQNEAQ. Trimming stripped 5 bases from V and 10 bases from J, with 18 bases between. This CDR3 region has 14 residues.

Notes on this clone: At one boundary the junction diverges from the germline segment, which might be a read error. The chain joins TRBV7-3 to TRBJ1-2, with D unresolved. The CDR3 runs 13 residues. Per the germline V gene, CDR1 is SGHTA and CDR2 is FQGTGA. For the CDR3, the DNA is TGTGCCAGCAGCTTAACGGTGGACTATGTCTACACCTTC. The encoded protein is CASSLTVDYVYTF.

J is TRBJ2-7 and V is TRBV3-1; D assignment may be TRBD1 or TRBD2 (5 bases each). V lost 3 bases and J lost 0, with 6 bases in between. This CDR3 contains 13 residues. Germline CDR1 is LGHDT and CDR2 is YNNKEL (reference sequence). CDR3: CASSQRGSYEQYF. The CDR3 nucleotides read TGTGCCAGCAGCCAGAGGGGCTCCTACGAGCAGTACTTC.

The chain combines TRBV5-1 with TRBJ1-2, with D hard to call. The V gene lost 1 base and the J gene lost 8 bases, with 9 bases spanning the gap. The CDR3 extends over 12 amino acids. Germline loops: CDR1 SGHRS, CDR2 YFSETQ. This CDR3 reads CASSLPDGGYTF. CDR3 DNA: TGCGCCAGCAGCTTGCCGGACGGCGGCTACACCTTC. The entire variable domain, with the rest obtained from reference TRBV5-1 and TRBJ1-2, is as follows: KAGVTQTPRYLIKTRGQQVTLSCSPISGHRSVSWYQQTPGQGLQFLFEYFSETQRNKGNFPGRFSGRQFSNSRSEMNVSTLELGDSALYLCASSLPDGGYTFGSGTRLTVV.

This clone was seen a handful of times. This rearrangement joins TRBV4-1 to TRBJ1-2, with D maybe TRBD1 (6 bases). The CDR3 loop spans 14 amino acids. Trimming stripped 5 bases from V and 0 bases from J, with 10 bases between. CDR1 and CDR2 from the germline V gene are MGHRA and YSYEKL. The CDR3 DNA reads TGCGCCAGCAGCGGCAAGGGGGCTAACTATGGCTACACCTTC. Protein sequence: CASSGKGANYGYTF.

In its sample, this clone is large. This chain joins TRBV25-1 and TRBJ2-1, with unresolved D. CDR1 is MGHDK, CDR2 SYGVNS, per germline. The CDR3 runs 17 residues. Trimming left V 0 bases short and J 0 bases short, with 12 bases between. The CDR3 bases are TGTGCCAGCAGTGAATACACTGGCAGGAACTCCTACAATGAGCAGTTCTTC. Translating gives CASSEYTGRNSYNEQFF.

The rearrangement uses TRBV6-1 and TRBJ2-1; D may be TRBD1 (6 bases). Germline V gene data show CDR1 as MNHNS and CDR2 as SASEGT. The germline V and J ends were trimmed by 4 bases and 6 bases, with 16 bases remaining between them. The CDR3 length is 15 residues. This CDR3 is CASSARGPFGNEQFF. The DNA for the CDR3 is TGTGCCAGCAGTGCCAGGGGCCCCTTCGGCAATGAGCAGTTCTTC.

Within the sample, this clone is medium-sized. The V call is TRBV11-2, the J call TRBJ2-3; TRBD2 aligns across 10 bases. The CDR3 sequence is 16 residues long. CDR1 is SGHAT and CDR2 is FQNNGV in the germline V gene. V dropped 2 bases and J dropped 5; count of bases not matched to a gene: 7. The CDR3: CASSLLPSGSEDTQYF. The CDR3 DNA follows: TGTGCCAGCAGCTTACTTCCTAGCGGGAGTGAAGATACGCAGTATTTT.

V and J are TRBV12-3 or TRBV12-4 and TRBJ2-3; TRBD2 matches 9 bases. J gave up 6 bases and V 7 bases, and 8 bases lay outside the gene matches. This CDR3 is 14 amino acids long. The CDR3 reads CASKDSGSGDTQYF. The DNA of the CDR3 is TGTGCCAGCAAAGATAGCGGGAGTGGGGATACGCAGTATTTT.

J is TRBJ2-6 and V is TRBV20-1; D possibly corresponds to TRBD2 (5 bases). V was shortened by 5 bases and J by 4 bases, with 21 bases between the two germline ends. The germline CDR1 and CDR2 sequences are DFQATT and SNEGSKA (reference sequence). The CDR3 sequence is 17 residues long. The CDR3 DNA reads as TGCAGTGCTTCCCCACCCGCGCGAGGGTCCGGGGCCAACGTCCTGACTTTC. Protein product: CSASPPARGSGANVLTF.

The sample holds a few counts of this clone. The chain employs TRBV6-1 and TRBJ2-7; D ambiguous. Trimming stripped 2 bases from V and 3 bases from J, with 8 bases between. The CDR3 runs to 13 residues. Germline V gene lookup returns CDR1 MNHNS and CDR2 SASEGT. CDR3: CASSESQDYEQYF. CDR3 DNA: TGTGCCAGCAGTGAAAGTCAGGACTACGAGCAGTACTTC.

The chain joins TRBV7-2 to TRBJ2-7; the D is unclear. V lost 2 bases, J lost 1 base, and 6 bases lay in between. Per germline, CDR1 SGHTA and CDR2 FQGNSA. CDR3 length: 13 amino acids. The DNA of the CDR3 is TGTGCCAGCAGCTTAAGAGTTTCCTACGAGCAGTACTTC. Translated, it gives CASSLRVSYEQYF.

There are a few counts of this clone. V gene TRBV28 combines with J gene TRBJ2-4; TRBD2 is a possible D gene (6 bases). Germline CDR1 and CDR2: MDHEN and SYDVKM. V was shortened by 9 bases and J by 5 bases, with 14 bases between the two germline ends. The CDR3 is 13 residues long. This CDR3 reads CARMGGEENIQYF. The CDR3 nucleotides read TGTGCCAGAATGGGGGGAGAGGAAAACATTCAGTACTTC.

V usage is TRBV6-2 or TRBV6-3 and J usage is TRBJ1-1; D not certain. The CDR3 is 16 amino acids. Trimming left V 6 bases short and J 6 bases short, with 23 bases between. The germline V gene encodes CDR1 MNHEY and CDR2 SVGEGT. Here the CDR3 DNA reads TGTGCCAGCAGCTCCGCCCGGGTGGGTAGGAGGTCTGAAGCTTTCTTT. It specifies CASSSARVGRRSEAFF.

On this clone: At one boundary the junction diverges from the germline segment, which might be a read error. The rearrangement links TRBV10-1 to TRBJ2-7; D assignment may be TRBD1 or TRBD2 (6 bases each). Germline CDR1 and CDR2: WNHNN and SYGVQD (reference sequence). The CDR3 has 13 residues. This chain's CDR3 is CASSYLGGGPQYF. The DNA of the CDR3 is TGTGCCAGCAGTTACTTGGGTGGGGGGCCGCAGTACTTC.